Given below is one TCR beta chain in context. This clonotype was seen at least ten times. This clone's antigen is unknown. No qualities accompany the bases; no much larger clone lies one base away. This specimen comes from a study of T-cell reconstitution after alpha-beta-depleted transplantation in children (TCRdb year 2016). Notes on the research overall: T-cell immune reconstitution after TCRalphabeta/CD19-depleted allogeneic hematopoietic cell transplantation in children was quantitatively tracked in the study by means of TCR repertoire profiling.

V is pruned by 4 bases and J by 6 bases, leaving 5 bases of the junction without a gene match. Taken from cysteine to phenylalanine, the CDR3 has 14 residues. Only the CDR3 DNA stays, 42 bases, in frame from base 1. CDR1 is given as SGHRS and CDR2 as YFSETQ, both from the germline V gene. To prepare the library, PCR was applied. TCRdb lists the instrument as Illumina HiSeq 2500. Molecular barcoding was employed in the preparation of TCR libraries, with unique molecular identifiers being used to normalize TCRbeta repertoire quantification. TCRdb trimmed the raw reads at Q25, called clones with MiXCR and kept productive beta chains. Rows merge per CDR3 protein into single entries with the most common DNA and genes. The sample includes about 610,000 distinct CDR3 sequences, with roughly a tenth observed a single time. Clones ranked in the top ten supply less than 5% of the sample.

This chain joins TRBV5-1 to TRBJ2-7, and 12 junctional nucleotides match TRBD1. This sample comprised PBMCs from the stem cell graft donor, obtained from the stem cell graft. The receptor was derived from a human donor who donated a stem cell graft to a child with acute myeloid leukemia. The sequence in DNA is TGCGCCAGCAGCCCCGGGACAGGGGGCCTCGAGCAGTACTTC. It translates as CASSPGTGGLEQYF.